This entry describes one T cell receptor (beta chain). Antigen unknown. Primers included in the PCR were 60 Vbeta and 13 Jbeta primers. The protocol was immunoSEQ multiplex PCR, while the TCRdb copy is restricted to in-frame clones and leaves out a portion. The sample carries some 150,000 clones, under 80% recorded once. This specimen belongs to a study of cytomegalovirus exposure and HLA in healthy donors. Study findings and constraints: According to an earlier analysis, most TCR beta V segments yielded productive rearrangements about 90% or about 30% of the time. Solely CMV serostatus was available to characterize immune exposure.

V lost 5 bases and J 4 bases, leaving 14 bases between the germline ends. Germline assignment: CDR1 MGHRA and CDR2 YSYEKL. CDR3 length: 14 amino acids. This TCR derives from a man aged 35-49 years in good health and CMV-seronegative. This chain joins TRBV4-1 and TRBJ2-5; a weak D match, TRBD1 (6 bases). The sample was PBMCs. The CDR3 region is CASSSWGQGETQYF. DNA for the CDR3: TGCGCCAGCAGCTCGTGGGGGCAGGGAGAGACCCAGTACTTC.